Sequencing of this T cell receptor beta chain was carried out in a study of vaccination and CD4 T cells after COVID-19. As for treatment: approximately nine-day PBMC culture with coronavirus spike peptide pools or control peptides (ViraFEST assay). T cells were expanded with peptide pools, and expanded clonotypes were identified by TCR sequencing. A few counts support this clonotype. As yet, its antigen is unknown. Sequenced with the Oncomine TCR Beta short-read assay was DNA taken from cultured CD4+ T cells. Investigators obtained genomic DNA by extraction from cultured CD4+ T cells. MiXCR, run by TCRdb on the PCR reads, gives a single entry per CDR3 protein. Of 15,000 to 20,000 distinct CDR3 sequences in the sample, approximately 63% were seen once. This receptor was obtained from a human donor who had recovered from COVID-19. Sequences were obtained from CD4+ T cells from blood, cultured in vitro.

CDR3 sequence reads: CASSYGGSQNTEAFF. CDR3 DNA: TGTGCCAGCAGTTACGGCGGCTCTCAGAACACTGAAGCTTTCTTT. The chain recombines TRBV6-5 with TRBJ1-1; D uncertain. CDR1 and CDR2 from the germline V gene are MNHEY and SVGAGI. The length of the CDR3 is 15 residues. V lost 2 bases and J 1 base, leaving 11 bases between the germline ends.